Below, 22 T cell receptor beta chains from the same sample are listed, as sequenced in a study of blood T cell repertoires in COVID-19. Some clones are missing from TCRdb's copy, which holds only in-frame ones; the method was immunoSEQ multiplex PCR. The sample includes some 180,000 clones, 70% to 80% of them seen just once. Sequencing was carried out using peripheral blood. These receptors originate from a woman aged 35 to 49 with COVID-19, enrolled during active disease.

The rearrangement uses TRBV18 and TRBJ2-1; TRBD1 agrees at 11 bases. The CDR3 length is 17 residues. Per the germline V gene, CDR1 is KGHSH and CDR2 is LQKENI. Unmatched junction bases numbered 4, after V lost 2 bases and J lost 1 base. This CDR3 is CASSPRTGGLSYNEQFF. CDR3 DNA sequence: TGTGCCAGCTCACCAAGGACAGGGGGCCTATCCTACAATGAGCAGTTCTTC.

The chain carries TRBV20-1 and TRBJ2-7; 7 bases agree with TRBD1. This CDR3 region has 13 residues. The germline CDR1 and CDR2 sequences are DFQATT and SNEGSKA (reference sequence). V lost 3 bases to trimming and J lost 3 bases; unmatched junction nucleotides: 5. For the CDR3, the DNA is TGCAGTGCTAGTGGTCCAGGGGGCTACGAGCAGTACTTC. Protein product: CSASGPGGYEQYF.

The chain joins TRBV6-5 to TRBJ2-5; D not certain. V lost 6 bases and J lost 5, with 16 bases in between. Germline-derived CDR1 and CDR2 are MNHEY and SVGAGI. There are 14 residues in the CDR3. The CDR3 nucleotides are TGTGCCAGCAGCTCGGTGACGGCCGGGGAGACCCAGTACTTC. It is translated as CASSSVTAGETQYF.

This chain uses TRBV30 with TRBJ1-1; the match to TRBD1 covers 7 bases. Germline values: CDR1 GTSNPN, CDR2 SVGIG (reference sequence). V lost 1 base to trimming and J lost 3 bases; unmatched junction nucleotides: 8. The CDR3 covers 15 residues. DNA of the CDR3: TGTGCCTGGAGTGGGGCAGGGGGGCTATACACTGAAGCTTTCTTT. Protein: CAWSGAGGLYTEAFF.

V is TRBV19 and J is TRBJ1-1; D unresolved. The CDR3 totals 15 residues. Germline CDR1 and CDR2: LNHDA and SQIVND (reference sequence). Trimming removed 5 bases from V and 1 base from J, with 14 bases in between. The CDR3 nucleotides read TGTGCCAGTAGTCCCCTCCAAGGAGGGAACACTGAAGCTTTCTTT. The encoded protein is CASSPLQGGNTEAFF. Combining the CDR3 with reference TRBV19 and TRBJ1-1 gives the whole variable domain DGGITQSPKYLFRKEGQNVTLSCEQNLNHDAMYWYRQDPGQGLRLIYYSQIVNDFQKGDIAEGYSVSREKKESFPLTVTSAQKNPTAFYLCASSPLQGGNTEAFFGQGTRLTVV.

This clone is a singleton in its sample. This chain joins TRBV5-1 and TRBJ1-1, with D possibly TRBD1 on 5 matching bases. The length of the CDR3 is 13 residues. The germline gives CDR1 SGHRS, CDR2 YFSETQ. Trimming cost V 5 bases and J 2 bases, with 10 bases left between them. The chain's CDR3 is CASSGHENTEAFF. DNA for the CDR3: TGCGCCAGCAGTGGACACGAAAACACTGAAGCTTTCTTT.

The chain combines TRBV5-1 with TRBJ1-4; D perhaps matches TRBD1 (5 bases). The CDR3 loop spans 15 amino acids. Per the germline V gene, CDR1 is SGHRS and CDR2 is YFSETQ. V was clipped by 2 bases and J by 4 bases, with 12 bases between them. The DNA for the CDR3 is TGCGCCAGCAGCTTAACGACAGCCATTAATGAAAAACTGTTTTTT. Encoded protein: CASSLTTAINEKLFF.

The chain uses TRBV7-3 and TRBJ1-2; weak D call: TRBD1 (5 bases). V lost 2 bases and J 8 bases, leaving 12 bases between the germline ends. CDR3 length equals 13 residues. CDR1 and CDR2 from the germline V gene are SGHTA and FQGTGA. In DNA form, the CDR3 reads TGTGCCAGCAGCTTAGGACCCAGGGAAGGCTACACCTTC. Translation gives CASSLGPREGYTF.

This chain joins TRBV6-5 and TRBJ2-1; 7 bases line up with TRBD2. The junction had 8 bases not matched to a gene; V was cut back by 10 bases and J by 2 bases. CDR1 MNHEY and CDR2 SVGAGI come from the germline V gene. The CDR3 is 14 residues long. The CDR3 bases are TGTGCCACCAGGACTAGTTTCCCCTACAATGAGCAGTTCTTC. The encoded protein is CATRTSFPYNEQFF.

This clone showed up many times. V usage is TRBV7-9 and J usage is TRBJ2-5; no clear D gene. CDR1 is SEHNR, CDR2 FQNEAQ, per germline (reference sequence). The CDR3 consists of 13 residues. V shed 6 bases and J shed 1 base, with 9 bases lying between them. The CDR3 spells CASRLTRQETQYF. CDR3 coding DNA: TGTGCCAGCAGGTTGACTCGCCAAGAGACCCAGTACTTC.

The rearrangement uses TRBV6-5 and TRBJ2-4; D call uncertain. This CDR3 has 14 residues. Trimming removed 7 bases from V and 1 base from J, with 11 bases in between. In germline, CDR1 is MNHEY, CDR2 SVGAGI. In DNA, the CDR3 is TGTGCCAGCACCCCCTTAATGGCCAAAAACATTCAGTACTTC. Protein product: CASTPLMAKNIQYF.

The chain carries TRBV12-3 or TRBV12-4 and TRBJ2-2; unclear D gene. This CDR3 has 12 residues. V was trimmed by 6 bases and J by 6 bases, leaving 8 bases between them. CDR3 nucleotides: TGTGCCAGCAGGACTGGTCCCGGGGAGCTGTTTTTT. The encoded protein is CASRTGPGELFF.

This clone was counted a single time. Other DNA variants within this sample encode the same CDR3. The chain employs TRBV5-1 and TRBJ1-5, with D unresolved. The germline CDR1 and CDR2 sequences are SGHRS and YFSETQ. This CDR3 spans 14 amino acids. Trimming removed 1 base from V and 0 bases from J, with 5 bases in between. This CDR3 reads CASSLSGSNQPQHF. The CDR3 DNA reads TGCGCCAGCAGCTTGAGCGGTAGCAATCAGCCCCAGCATTTT. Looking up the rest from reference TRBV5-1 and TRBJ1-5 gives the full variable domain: KAGVTQTPRYLIKTRGQQVTLSCSPISGHRSVSWYQQTPGQGLQFLFEYFSETQRNKGNFPGRFSGRQFSNSRSEMNVSTLELGDSALYLCASSLSGSNQPQHFGDGTRLSIL.

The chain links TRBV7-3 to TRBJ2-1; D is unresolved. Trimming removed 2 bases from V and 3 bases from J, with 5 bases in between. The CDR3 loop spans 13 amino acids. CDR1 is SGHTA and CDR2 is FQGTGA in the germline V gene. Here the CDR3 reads CASSLLDYNEQFF. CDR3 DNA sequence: TGTGCCAGCAGCTTACTAGACTACAATGAGCAGTTCTTC.

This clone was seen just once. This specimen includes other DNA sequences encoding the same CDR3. DNA of the CDR3: TGTGCCAGCAGCCTACAGGGCCTCAACACTGAAGCTTTCTTT. It translates to CASSLQGLNTEAFF. The V and J genes are TRBV6-5 and TRBJ1-1, with D possibly being TRBD1 (6 bases). The ends were cut back, 6 bases at V and 2 bases at J, with 13 bases in the middle. Germline V gives CDR1 MNHEY, CDR2 SVGAGI. The length of the CDR3 is 14 residues.

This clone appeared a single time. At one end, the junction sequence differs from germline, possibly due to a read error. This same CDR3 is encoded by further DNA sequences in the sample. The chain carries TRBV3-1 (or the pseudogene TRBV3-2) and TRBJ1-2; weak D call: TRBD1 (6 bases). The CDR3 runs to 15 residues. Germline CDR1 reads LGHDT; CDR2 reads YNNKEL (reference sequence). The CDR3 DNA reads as TGCGCCAGCAGCCAAGATCAGGGGCAGAACTATGGCTACACCTTC. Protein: CASSQDQGQNYGYTF.

Written as DNA, the CDR3 is TGTGCCAGCAGCGCTCGACCCCCTAGTATCGCCGGGGAGCTGTTTTTT. This gives the protein CASSARPPSIAGELFF. The chain joins TRBV9 to TRBJ2-2; D call uncertain. Trimming took off 3 bases at V and 6 bases at J, with 18 bases between the two ends. CDR3 length: 16 residues. In germline, CDR1 is SGDLS, CDR2 YYNGEE. Together with reference TRBV9 and TRBJ2-2, the CDR3 gives the full variable domain: DSGVTQTPKHLITATGQRVTLRCSPRSGDLSVYWYQQSLDQGLQFLIQYYNGEERAKGNILERFSAQQFPDLHSELNLSSLELGDSALYFCASSARPPSIAGELFFGEGSRLTVL.

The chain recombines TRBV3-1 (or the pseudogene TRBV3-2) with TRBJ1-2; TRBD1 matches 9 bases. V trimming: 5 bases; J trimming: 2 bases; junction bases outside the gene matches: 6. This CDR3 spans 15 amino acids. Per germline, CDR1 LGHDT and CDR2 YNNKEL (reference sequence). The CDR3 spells CASSIRGTGNYGYTF. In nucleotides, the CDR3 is TGTGCCAGCAGCATACGTGGGACAGGGAACTATGGCTACACCTTC.

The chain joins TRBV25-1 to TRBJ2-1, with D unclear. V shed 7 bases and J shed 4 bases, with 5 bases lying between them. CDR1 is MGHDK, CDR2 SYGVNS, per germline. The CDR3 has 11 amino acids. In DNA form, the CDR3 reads TGTGCCAGCAAAGAGTACAATGAGCAGTTCTTC. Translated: CASKEYNEQFF.

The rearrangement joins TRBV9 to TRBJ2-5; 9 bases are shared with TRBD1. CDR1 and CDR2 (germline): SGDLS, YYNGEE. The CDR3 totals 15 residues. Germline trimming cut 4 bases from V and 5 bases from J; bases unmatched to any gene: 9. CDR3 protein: CASSRGQGEVETQYF. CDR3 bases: TGTGCCAGCAGCCGGGGACAGGGCGAGGTGGAGACCCAGTACTTC.

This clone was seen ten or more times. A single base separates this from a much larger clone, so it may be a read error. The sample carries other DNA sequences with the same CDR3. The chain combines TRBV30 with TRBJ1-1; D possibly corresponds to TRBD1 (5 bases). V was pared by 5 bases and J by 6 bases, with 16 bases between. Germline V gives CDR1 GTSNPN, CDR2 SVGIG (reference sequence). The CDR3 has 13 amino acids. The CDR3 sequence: CAWVGLGGAEAFF. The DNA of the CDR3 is TGTGCCTGGGTGGGGCTGGGAGGGGCTGAAGCTTTCTTT.

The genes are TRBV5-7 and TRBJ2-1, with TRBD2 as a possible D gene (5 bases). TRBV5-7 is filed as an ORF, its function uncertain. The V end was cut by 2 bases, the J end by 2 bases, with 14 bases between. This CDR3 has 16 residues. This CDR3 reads CASSFVGEGAYNEQFF. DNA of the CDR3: TGTGCCAGCAGCTTTGTGGGAGAGGGAGCCTACAATGAGCAGTTCTTC.